The clone carrying this T cell receptor beta chain was counted only a few times. The antigen remains undetermined. TCR beta cDNA libraries included unique molecular identifiers. Each CDR3 protein gets one entry after TCRdb re-called the PCR reads with MiXCR. The sample has about 430,000 distinct CDR3 sequences, approximately 42% seen once; the top ten hold less than 8%. The data derive from a study of post-analysis software for immune sequencing data. Study-level information: The cohort encompassed relapsing-remitting, secondary progressive and progressive-relapsing multiple sclerosis disease courses.

CDR1 is SGHTA and CDR2 is FQGNSA in the germline V gene. CDR3 length: 16 amino acids. V was shortened by 5 bases and J by 0 bases, with 17 bases between the two germline ends. Study outcomes and limitations: Elevated frequency relative to controls characterized roughly 5 TRBV segments in patients, TRBV5-6, TRBV5-1 and TRBV20-1 among them. Significantly lower normalized Chao1 diversity was found in patients with multiple sclerosis relative to controls. Strong co-clustering by F measure was evident for samples that had been prepared in the same batch.

The chain couples TRBV7-2 to TRBJ2-7; D unresolved. The receptor was derived from a girl aged 2-10 years with multiple sclerosis. Input material: blood. The CDR3 nucleotides read TGTGCCAGCAGCCCTCCGGTCGGGTTCTCCTCCTACGAGCAGTACTTC. It is translated as CASSPPVGFSSYEQYF.